Listed here is a single T cell receptor beta chain. This sample was taken from a study of OX40 agonist ivuxolimab in advanced cancers. Across the study: Partial responses, seen in three patients, involved one hepatocellular carcinoma and two cutaneous melanomas.

Sequenced by immunoSEQ multiplex PCR; TCRdb stores in-frame clones only, minus some. The sample holds about 86,000 clones, roughly 85% seen once. Trimming stripped 4 bases from V and 4 bases from J, with 5 bases between. This CDR3 comprises 11 residues. Germline CDR1 is DFQATT and CDR2 is SNEGSKA (reference sequence). This chain connects TRBV20-1 to TRBJ2-1; D call uncertain. Sequenced material: CD4+ or CD8+ T cells sorted from blood, taken in a trial of the OX40 agonist ivuxolimab. The sequence was obtained from an adult with an advanced solid tumor such as melanoma, head and neck, liver or kidney cancer. This CDR3 reads CSANSYNEQFF. Here the CDR3 DNA reads TGCAGTGCTAACTCGTACAATGAGCAGTTCTTC.